This T cell receptor beta chain was sequenced in a study of T-cell reconstitution after alpha-beta-depleted transplantation in children. Germline CDR1 KGHDR, CDR2 SFDVKD. V dropped 3 bases and J dropped 1; count of bases not matched to a gene: 12. This CDR3 comprises 20 residues. Unique molecular identifiers were incorporated during preparation of the TCRbeta library. TCRdb re-derived calls from the PCR reads in MiXCR, one entry per CDR3 protein. The data hold 500,000 or so distinct CDR3 sequences, with about 31% observed a single time. The V and J genes are TRBV24-1 and TRBJ2-5, with 14 bases identical to TRBD2. The starting material was PBMCs from the stem cell graft donor, obtained from the stem cell graft. This TCR derives from a human donor who donated a stem cell graft to a child with aplastic anemia. In DNA, the CDR3 is TGTGCCACCAGTGATGAAACCGGGACTAGCGGGAGACCCGGCCAAGAGACCCAGTACTTC. This gives the protein CATSDETGTSGRPGQETQYF.